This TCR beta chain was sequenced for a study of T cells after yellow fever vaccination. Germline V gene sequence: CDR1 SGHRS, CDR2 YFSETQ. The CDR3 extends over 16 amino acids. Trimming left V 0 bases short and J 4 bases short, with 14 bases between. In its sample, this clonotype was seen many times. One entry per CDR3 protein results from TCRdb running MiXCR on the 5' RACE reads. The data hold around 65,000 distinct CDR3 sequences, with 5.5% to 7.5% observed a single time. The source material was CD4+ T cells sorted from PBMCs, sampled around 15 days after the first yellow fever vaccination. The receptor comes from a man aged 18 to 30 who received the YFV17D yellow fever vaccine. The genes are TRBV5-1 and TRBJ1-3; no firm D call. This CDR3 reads CASSLDPPDAGNTIYF. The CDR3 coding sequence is TGCGCCAGCAGCTTGGACCCCCCAGATGCAGGAAACACCATATATTTT.